The T cell receptor beta chain described here comes from a study of lymphopenia after photon versus proton radiotherapy. Notes on the study in general: Larger post-nadir TCR diversity loss correlated inversely with survival in deceased patients. Relative stability marked proton patients; photon patients lost diversity and naive cells.

J lost 0 bases, V lost 4 bases, and 14 bases had no gene match. The CDR3 extends over 20 amino acids. Germline CDR1 reads SGHNT; CDR2 reads YENEEA. Turning to this clone: Its target is unknown.

Measured with immunoSEQ multiplex PCR; TCRdb has only the in-frame clones, and not every one. The profile shows approximately 160,000 clones, around nine tenths of them singletons. The material sequenced was peripheral blood, taken from a patient treated with photon-based radiotherapy. The J gene is TRBJ2-3, the V gene TRBV11-3; 12 bases map to TRBD1. This TCR came from a man between 45 and 60 years old with gastric cancer. In nucleotides, the CDR3 is TGTGCCAGCAGCTCAGACGCAACTGGGGGACAGGGGGCTAGCACAGATACGCAGTATTTT. Translating it yields CASSSDATGGQGASTDTQYF. The full variable domain, its missing parts supplied by reference TRBV11-3 and TRBJ2-3, is EAGVVQSPRYKIIEKKQPVAFWCNPISGHNTLYWYLQNLGQGPELLIRYENEEAVDDSQLPKDRFSAERLKGVDSTLKIQPAELGDSAVYLCASSSDATGGQGASTDTQYFGPGTRLTVL.